One sample yielded the 5 T cell receptor beta chains listed below, sequenced in a study of early T cells in non-severe SARS-CoV-2 infection. TCRdb re-called the 5' RACE reads through MiXCR, storing one row per CDR3 protein. This sample has 30,000 to 35,000 distinct CDR3 sequences, with around 4.6% found just once. Input material: whole blood. All receptors come from an adult who was a healthcare worker with PCR-confirmed SARS-CoV-2 infection or an uninfected control (not recorded which).

This clonotype has more than one count but fewer than ten. V gene TRBV10-3 combines with J gene TRBJ2-2; D remains ambiguous. The ends were cut back, 4 bases at V and 4 bases at J, with 10 bases in the middle. Germline V gene sequence: CDR1 ENHRY, CDR2 SYGVKD. This CDR3 has 14 residues. The CDR3 DNA is TGTGCCATCAGTGTCCCTCAGCCCACCGGGGAGCTGTTTTTT. This encodes CAISVPQPTGELFF.

In its sample, this clonotype was seen many times. The V gene is TRBV20-1, the J gene TRBJ1-6, with 7 bases that match TRBD1. The CDR3 is 15 amino acids. The J segment lost 9 bases and the V segment lost 3 bases, leaving 11 bases of the junction unmatched. Germline V CDR1 and CDR2: DFQATT, SNEGSKA (reference sequence). CDR3 amino acids: CSASSEGTEVSPLHF. For the CDR3, the DNA is TGCAGTGCTAGTAGTGAAGGGACAGAGGTTTCACCCCTCCACTTT.

There are a few counts of this clonotype. This chain connects TRBV7-9 to TRBJ2-4; D not resolved. V was clipped by 4 bases and J by 0 bases, with 10 bases between them. Germline V gene data show CDR1 as SEHNR and CDR2 as FQNEAQ (reference sequence). CDR3 length: 15 amino acids. The CDR3 DNA reads TGTGCCAGCAGCTCAGCAGCAGTAGCCAAAAACATTCAGTACTTC. Its protein product is CASSSAAVAKNIQYF.

The rearrangement joins TRBV30 to TRBJ1-5, with a tentative D call TRBD1 (5 bases). CDR1 is GTSNPN and CDR2 is SVGIG in the germline V gene (reference sequence). Between the trimmed V and J ends, which lost 0 bases and 2 bases, there was a span of 17 bases. The CDR3 spans 17 residues. The CDR3 bases are TGTGCCTGGAGTGTACCCTTGACAGTACCCGGCAATCAGCCCCAGCATTTT. Protein product: CAWSVPLTVPGNQPQHF.

This clonotype was observed a few times. The chain employs TRBV5-4 and TRBJ2-7, with a tentative D call TRBD1 (6 bases). The V and J ends lost 4 bases and 2 bases respectively, with 13 bases between them. This CDR3 comprises 14 residues. Germline V gene data show CDR1 as SGHNT and CDR2 as YYREEE (reference sequence). The CDR3 is CASSPGQKTYEQYF. The CDR3 nucleotides are TGTGCCAGCAGCCCGGGACAAAAAACCTACGAGCAGTACTTC.